These 28 T cell receptor beta chains were sequenced from one sample in a study of blood T cell repertoires in COVID-19. Generated by immunoSEQ multiplex PCR, the TCRdb table keeps only in-frame clones and is missing some. The sample has around 380,000 clones, 80% to 90% seen once. The sample consisted of PBMCs or T cells enriched from blood (not recorded which). The receptors were sampled from a man aged 25 to 40 who had recovered from COVID-19.

The gene calls are TRBV10-3 and TRBJ1-5; 9 nucleotides align to TRBD1. Germline CDR1 and CDR2: ENHRY and SYGVKD. Unmatched junction bases numbered 7, after V lost 6 bases and J lost 4 bases. The CDR3 spans 15 residues. CDR3 sequence: CAIRATGGQNQPQHF. In DNA, the CDR3 is TGTGCCATCAGGGCGACAGGGGGACAAAATCAGCCCCAGCATTTT.

The chain recombines TRBV7-9 with TRBJ2-2, with 7 bases that match TRBD1. The V and J ends lost 4 bases and 0 bases, in that order; junction bases with no gene match: 5. The CDR3 length is 16 residues. The V gene's germline CDR1 is SEHNR and CDR2 FQNEAQ (reference sequence). In DNA, the CDR3 is TGTGCCAGCAGCTCCCGACAGGGATCGAACACCGGGGAGCTGTTTTTT. This translates into CASSSRQGSNTGELFF.

This chain uses TRBV6-1 with TRBJ2-3; D might be TRBD2 (5 bases). Germline V CDR1 and CDR2: MNHNS, SASEGT. V was cut by 2 bases and J by 4 bases, with 10 bases left in between. This CDR3 has 14 residues. CDR3 sequence (DNA): TGTGCCAGCAGTGAACGGGGAAGTGCAGATACGCAGTATTTT. Translating gives CASSERGSADTQYF.

V is TRBV5-6 and J is TRBJ1-1; no clear D gene. The ends were cut back, 1 base at V and 5 bases at J, with 6 bases in the middle. Germline V lookup: CDR1 SGHDT, CDR2 YYEEEE. The CDR3 is 12 residues long. CDR3 amino acids: CASSLRGTEAFF. The CDR3 nucleotides are TGTGCCAGCAGCTTGCGAGGGACTGAAGCTTTCTTT.

The CDR3 DNA is TGTGCCAGCAGTCCGGGACAGGTCGGAAACACCATATATTTT. Translating it yields CASSPGQVGNTIYF. This chain uses TRBV6-5 with TRBJ1-3, with TRBD1 matching over 8 bases. The CDR3 covers 14 residues. The V gene's germline CDR1 is MNHEY and CDR2 SVGAGI. V dropped 5 bases and J dropped 4; count of bases not matched to a gene: 4.

DNA for the CDR3: TGTGCCAGCAGCCTACGGACAGGAGGTCAGCCCCAGCATTTT. Translated: CASSLRTGGQPQHF. The genes are TRBV7-2 and TRBJ1-5, with 7 bases fitting TRBD1. The CDR3 is 14 residues long. The germline gives CDR1 SGHTA, CDR2 FQGNSA. The junction had 7 bases not matched to a gene; V was cut back by 5 bases and J by 6 bases.

This chain links TRBV19 with TRBJ1-4, with 9 bases lining up with TRBD1. CDR1 LNHDA and CDR2 SQIVND come from the germline V gene (reference sequence). With V trimmed by 5 bases and J by 6 bases, 4 bases remained unmatched. The CDR3 has 14 residues. DNA of the CDR3: TGTGCCAGTAGTTTGGGGACAGGGTATGAAAAACTGTTTTTT. Its protein is CASSLGTGYEKLFF.

The chain uses TRBV29-1 and TRBJ1-3; weak D call: TRBD1 (6 bases). Germline CDR1 is SQVTM and CDR2 is ANQGSEA. The CDR3 contains 16 residues. V was trimmed by 4 bases and J by 3 bases, leaving 19 bases between them. Here the CDR3 DNA reads TGCAGCGTTGCTCTCCGGGATCCGGGACATGGAAACACCATATATTTT. Translated: CSVALRDPGHGNTIYF.

J is TRBJ1-4 and V is TRBV11-2, with D possibly being TRBD1 (6 bases). Germline V gene data show CDR1 as SGHAT and CDR2 as FQNNGV. V lost 5 bases, J lost 7 bases, and 14 bases lay in between. This CDR3 region has 14 residues. DNA of the CDR3: TGTGCCAGCAGCGAGCAGACAGGCGGTGAAAAACTGTTTTTT. Its translation: CASSEQTGGEKLFF.

The rearrangement links TRBV11-2 to TRBJ2-3, with 7 bases aligning to TRBD2. V was pared by 1 base and J by 2 bases, with 6 bases of the junction left unmatched. The germline V gene encodes CDR1 SGHAT and CDR2 FQNNGV. The CDR3 consists of 16 residues. The CDR3 sequence: CASSLGMGLHTDTQYF. CDR3 in DNA: TGTGCCAGCAGCTTAGGAATGGGACTACACACAGATACGCAGTATTTT.

The chain recombines TRBV7-2 with TRBJ2-5, with D perhaps TRBD2 (6 bases). The germline gives CDR1 SGHTA, CDR2 FQGNSA. The ends were cut back, 6 bases at V and 2 bases at J, with 13 bases in the middle. The CDR3 is 14 residues long. CDR3 residues: CASSVGGNQETQYF. In nucleotides, the CDR3 is TGTGCCAGCAGTGTGGGCGGGAATCAAGAGACCCAGTACTTC. Variable domain in full (rest from reference TRBV7-2 and TRBJ2-5): GAGVSQSPSNKVTEKGKDVELRCDPISGHTALYWYRQSLGQGLEFLIYFQGNSAPDKSGLPSDRFSAERTGGSVSTLTIQRTQQEDSAVYLCASSVGGNQETQYFGPGTRLLVL.

This clone is a singleton in its sample. The CDR3 DNA reads as TGTGCCAGCAGCTTCTCGAACTATGGCTACACCTTC. Its protein is CASSFSNYGYTF. This sequence joins TRBV7-9 and TRBJ1-2; no clear D gene. The CDR3 totals 12 residues. V shed 3 bases and J shed 2 bases, with 4 bases lying between them. The germline CDR1 and CDR2 sequences are SEHNR and FQNEAQ (reference sequence).

The rearrangement uses TRBV11-2 and TRBJ1-1; D not certain. Trimming removed 3 bases from V and 6 bases from J, with 8 bases in between. This CDR3 has 12 amino acids. Germline V lookup: CDR1 SGHAT, CDR2 FQNNGV. CDR3 nucleotide sequence: TGTGCCAGCAGCTTCATCCCCCCTGAAGCTTTCTTT. Its protein is CASSFIPPEAFF. The whole variable domain, filled in from reference TRBV11-2 and TRBJ1-1, reads EAGVAQSPRYKIIEKRQSVAFWCNPISGHATLYWYQQILGQGPKLLIQFQNNGVVDDSQLPKDRFSAERLKGVDSTLKIQPAKLEDSAVYLCASSFIPPEAFFGQGTRLTVV.

The gene calls are TRBV4-3 and TRBJ1-6, with a tentative D call TRBD1 (5 bases). Germline CDR1 LGHNA, CDR2 YSLEER. The V and J ends lost 0 bases and 9 bases respectively, with 15 bases between them. The CDR3 has 16 amino acids. The CDR3 bases are TGCGCCAGCAGCCAAGATGTAGGGGTTCACAGTTCACCCCTCCACTTT. The encoded protein is CASSQDVGVHSSPLHF.

The rearrangement joins TRBV30 to TRBJ1-1; TRBD1 is a possible D gene (5 bases). This CDR3 contains 14 residues. Germline V gene data show CDR1 as GTSNPN and CDR2 as SVGIG (reference sequence). V was cut by 1 base and J by 5 bases, with 14 bases left in between. The CDR3 DNA is TGTGCCTGGAGTGGGGGCGGGGAGGGGACTGAAGCTTTCTTT. Protein: CAWSGGGEGTEAFF.

The chain recombines TRBV5-6 with TRBJ1-6; weak D call: TRBD1 (5 bases). Germline CDR1 is SGHDT and CDR2 is YYEEEE. There are 12 residues in the CDR3. The V and J ends lost 4 bases and 13 bases respectively, with 12 bases between them. As DNA, the CDR3 is TGTGCCAGCAGCCTACGACAGTCCCCCCTCCACTTT. Its translation: CASSLRQSPLHF. The full variable domain, rest sourced from reference TRBV5-6 and TRBJ1-6, is DAGVTQSPTHLIKTRGQQVTLRCSPKSGHDTVSWYQQALGQGPQFIFQYYEEEERQRGNFPDRFSGHQFPNYSSELNVNALLLGDSALYLCASSLRQSPLHFGNGTRLTVT.

This clone was found once. The V gene is TRBV11-3, the J gene TRBJ1-5, with 11 bases that match TRBD1. Trimming removed 7 bases from V and 5 bases from J; junction bases left unmatched: 4. The CDR3 sequence is 14 residues long. Germline loops: CDR1 SGHNT, CDR2 YENEEA. The CDR3 protein is CASIGTGGHQPQHF. For the CDR3, the DNA is TGTGCCAGCATCGGGACAGGGGGACATCAGCCCCAGCATTTT.

The chain recombines TRBV18 with TRBJ2-3; perhaps TRBD2 as D (7 bases). The CDR3 loop spans 16 amino acids. Per the germline V gene, CDR1 is KGHSH and CDR2 is LQKENI. With 2 bases removed from V and 2 bases from J, the gap between germline ends came to 14 bases. In DNA, the CDR3 is TGTGCCAGCTCACCAAGGCGGGGGCAAGTCACAGATACGCAGTATTTT. Translation gives CASSPRRGQVTDTQYF. Full variable domain (rest looked up from reference TRBV18 and TRBJ2-3): NAGVMQNPRHLVRRRGQEARLRCSPMKGHSHVYWYRQLPEEGLKFMVYLQKENIIDESGMPKERFSAEFPKEGPSILRIQQVVRGDSAAYFCASSPRRGQVTDTQYFGPGTRLTVL.

The chain couples TRBV6-2 or TRBV6-3 to TRBJ2-3, with 7 bases aligning to TRBD2. Losses at the gene ends were 0 bases for V and 2 bases for J; bases not matched to a gene: 2. Per germline, CDR1 MNHEY and CDR2 SVGEGT. This CDR3 contains 15 residues. CDR3 sequence: CASSYSAGDTDTQYF. The CDR3 DNA sequence: TGTGCCAGCAGTTACTCGGCGGGGGACACAGATACGCAGTATTTT.

As regards this clone: Other DNA sequences in this specimen translate into the identical CDR3. J is TRBJ2-7 and V is TRBV6-5, with 10 bases aligning to TRBD1. The CDR3 consists of 14 residues. The J segment lost 2 bases and the V segment lost 5 bases, leaving 3 bases of the junction unmatched. The germline V gene encodes CDR1 MNHEY and CDR2 SVGAGI. DNA for the CDR3: TGTGCCAGCAGTAGACAGGGGGCCACCTACGAGCAGTACTTC. It is translated as CASSRQGATYEQYF.

The rearrangement joins TRBV7-9 to TRBJ2-3; no definite D call. With 4 bases removed from V and 2 bases from J, the gap between germline ends came to 4 bases. The germline CDR1 and CDR2 sequences are SEHNR and FQNEAQ (reference sequence). There are 12 residues in the CDR3. CDR3 sequence (DNA): TGTGCCAGCAGCTCCTCCACAGATACGCAGTATTTT. Translation: CASSSSTDTQYF.

This clone turned up a few times. V usage is TRBV12-5 and J usage is TRBJ1-5; D is undetermined. The V and J ends lost 5 bases and 6 bases respectively, with 5 bases between them. The CDR3 runs to 11 residues. CDR1 and CDR2 from the germline V gene are LGHNT and FRNRAP. CDR3 sequence reads: CASGLSQPQHF. The CDR3 region has the DNA TGTGCTAGTGGTCTCTCTCAGCCCCAGCATTTT.

J is TRBJ1-2 and V is TRBV28, with D perhaps TRBD1 (5 bases). CDR3 length: 14 residues. The germline V gene has CDR1 MDHEN and CDR2 SYDVKM. Trimming stripped 8 bases from V and 4 bases from J, with 17 bases between. CDR3 residues: CASAQMAGGYGYTF. The CDR3 DNA reads as TGTGCCAGCGCCCAGATGGCCGGGGGCTATGGCTACACCTTC.

V is TRBV23-1 and J is TRBJ1-5; D not certain. TRBV23-1 is reported as an ORF; its role is uncertain. The CDR3 has 19 residues. V was cut by 2 bases and J by 0 bases, with 20 bases left in between. The CDR3 loop reads CASSQIDKIPLCSNQPQHF. The CDR3 DNA reads as TGCGCCAGCAGTCAAATAGATAAAATCCCACTGTGTAGCAATCAGCCCCAGCATTTT.

Written as DNA, the CDR3 is TGTGCCAGCAGTGAAGAATGGTTGCAGGGTTGGGAGCATTTT. As protein: CASSEEWLQGWEHF. The chain joins TRBV2 to TRBJ1-5; D might be TRBD1 (5 bases). This CDR3 is 14 amino acids long. Trimming left V 1 base short and J 14 bases short, with 18 bases between. Germline V lookup: CDR1 SNHLY, CDR2 FYNNEI.

The J gene is TRBJ2-5, the V gene TRBV2, with 7 positions matching TRBD2. The CDR3 sequence is 14 residues long. The germline gives CDR1 SNHLY, CDR2 FYNNEI. Trimming took 6 bases from V and 1 from J; bases not matched to a gene: 5. CDR3 loop: CASRTSSVQETQYF. Written as DNA, the CDR3 is TGTGCCAGCAGGACTAGCTCTGTCCAAGAGACCCAGTACTTC.

This sequence joins TRBV19 and TRBJ1-1; tentative D call: TRBD1 (5 bases). The CDR3 has 15 amino acids. In germline, CDR1 is LNHDA, CDR2 SQIVND (reference sequence). V lost 6 bases, J lost 1 base, and 15 bases lay in between. The CDR3 loop is CASRISPQGNTEAFF. The CDR3 nucleotides are TGTGCCAGTAGGATATCCCCTCAGGGGAACACTGAAGCTTTCTTT. Supplemented by reference TRBV19 and TRBJ1-1, the full variable domain reads DGGITQSPKYLFRKEGQNVTLSCEQNLNHDAMYWYRQDPGQGLRLIYYSQIVNDFQKGDIAEGYSVSREKKESFPLTVTSAQKNPTAFYLCASRISPQGNTEAFFGQGTRLTVV.

The CDR3 sequence: CASSATGNPGNTIYF. The CDR3 DNA reads as TGTGCCAGCAGCGCCACAGGGAATCCTGGAAACACCATATATTTT. The chain uses TRBV9 and TRBJ1-3; a possible D gene is TRBD1 (6 bases). Germline V CDR1 and CDR2: SGDLS, YYNGEE. The ends were cut back, 3 bases at V and 2 bases at J, with 12 bases in the middle. The CDR3 loop spans 15 amino acids.